The 11 T cell receptor beta chains in this list originate from one sample, sequenced in a study of blood T cell repertoires in COVID-19. The method was immunoSEQ multiplex PCR; TCRdb's version includes in-frame clones alone and lacks a portion of them. Of 500,000 to 600,000 clones listed, about 89% are singletons. What was sequenced was peripheral blood. Every receptor here comes from a woman aged 50 to 60 with COVID-19, enrolled during active disease.

This clone was found a few times. This chain uses TRBV19 with TRBJ2-2, with D hard to call. This CDR3 has 14 residues. Looked up from germline, CDR1 is LNHDA and CDR2 is SQIVND (reference sequence). The ends were cut back, 5 bases at V and 0 bases at J, with 7 bases in the middle. The CDR3 is CASSAQANTGELFF. CDR3 DNA: TGTGCCAGTAGTGCCCAGGCGAACACCGGGGAGCTGTTTTTT. Variable domain in full (rest from reference TRBV19 and TRBJ2-2): DGGITQSPKYLFRKEGQNVTLSCEQNLNHDAMYWYRQDPGQGLRLIYYSQIVNDFQKGDIAEGYSVSREKKESFPLTVTSAQKNPTAFYLCASSAQANTGELFFGEGSRLTVL.

The rearrangement links TRBV7-9 to TRBJ2-7, with TRBD2 as a possible D gene (6 bases). V was shortened by 6 bases and J by 5 bases, with 8 bases between the two germline ends. This CDR3 region has 11 residues. The germline gives CDR1 SEHNR, CDR2 FQNEAQ (reference sequence). Here the CDR3 reads CASSWGDEQYF. The CDR3 coding sequence is TGTGCCAGCAGTTGGGGGGACGAGCAGTACTTC.

This clone was seen a single time. V gene TRBV27 combines with J gene TRBJ1-2, with a weak D call TRBD1 (6 bases). CDR1 and CDR2 (germline): MNHEY, SMNVEV (reference sequence). V was shortened by 5 bases and J by 8 bases, with 12 bases between the two germline ends. The CDR3 contains 12 residues. The CDR3 DNA is TGTGCCAGCAGTCCCCGGACAGAGGGCTACACCTTC. Translating gives CASSPRTEGYTF.

This clone was counted between two and nine times. V is TRBV19 and J is TRBJ1-1; D is uncertain. V was shortened by 7 bases and J by 4 bases, with 7 bases between the two germline ends. CDR1 and CDR2 from the germline V gene are LNHDA and SQIVND (reference sequence). The CDR3 is 11 amino acids. The CDR3 bases are TGTGCCAGTATGGCCACCACTGAAGCTTTCTTT. Translation gives CASMATTEAFF.

The V and J genes are TRBV19 and TRBJ2-3; 9 bases map to TRBD1. Trimming took 2 bases from V and 1 from J; bases not matched to a gene: 1. The CDR3 sequence is 15 residues long. From germline, CDR1 is LNHDA and CDR2 SQIVND (reference sequence). The CDR3, as DNA: TGTGCCAGTAGTATACGACAGGGGGGCACAGATACGCAGTATTTT. Translating gives CASSIRQGGTDTQYF.

The gene calls are TRBV7-9 and TRBJ1-2; D is undetermined. CDR1 is SEHNR and CDR2 is FQNEAQ in the germline V gene (reference sequence). The CDR3 length is 13 residues. The V end was cut by 1 base, the J end by 3 bases, with 6 bases between. The DNA for the CDR3 is TGTGCCAGCAGCTTAGGGGGAGACTATGGCTACACCTTC. Its protein product is CASSLGGDYGYTF.

In this sample, this clone turned up once. The chain combines TRBV9 with TRBJ1-1; 9 bases map to TRBD1. The V and J ends lost 4 bases and 3 bases, in that order; junction bases with no gene match: 4. Germline V lookup: CDR1 SGDLS, CDR2 YYNGEE. The CDR3 consists of 14 residues. For the CDR3, the DNA is TGTGCCAGCAGCTCAGGGACAGGGTACACTGAAGCTTTCTTT. Encoded protein: CASSSGTGYTEAFF.

The chain is built from TRBV21-1 and TRBJ1-1; the tabulated D call, TRBD1, remains unverified against the DNA. TRBV21-1 is a pseudogene. This CDR3 spans 14 amino acids. CDR3 in DNA: TGTGCCAGCAGCAGGACAGGGTTGGGCACTGAAGCTTTCTTT. Translated, it gives CASSRTGLGTEAFF.

The chain joins TRBV7-9 to TRBJ2-1; 9 bases are a match to TRBD2. The germline V gene has CDR1 SEHNR and CDR2 FQNEAQ (reference sequence). V was pared by 5 bases and J by 0 bases, with 11 bases of the junction left unmatched. The CDR3 has 18 residues. The CDR3 DNA is TGTGCCAGCAGCCGGCGCAGCGGGGGGAGCGGCTCCTACAATGAGCAGTTCTTC. Translated, it gives CASSRRSGGSGSYNEQFF.

V gene TRBV4-1 combines with J gene TRBJ2-7, with 9 bases aligning to TRBD1. V was pared by 3 bases and J by 5 bases, with 8 bases of the junction left unmatched. Germline V gives CDR1 MGHRA, CDR2 YSYEKL. This CDR3 has 15 residues. The DNA of the CDR3 is TGCGCCAGCAGCCAGATCCGGGACAGGGAAAACGAGCAGTACTTC. This translates into CASSQIRDRENEQYF.

The chain has TRBV13 and TRBJ2-6; no clear D. The CDR3 runs to 18 residues. V gave up 5 bases and J gave up 0 bases, with 17 bases separating them. Germline CDR1 and CDR2: PRHDT and FYEKMQ (reference sequence). The DNA for the CDR3 is TGTGCCAGCAGCCCGGATAGAAAGGAGCTCTCTGGGGCCAACGTCCTGACTTTC. This sequence encodes CASSPDRKELSGANVLTF.